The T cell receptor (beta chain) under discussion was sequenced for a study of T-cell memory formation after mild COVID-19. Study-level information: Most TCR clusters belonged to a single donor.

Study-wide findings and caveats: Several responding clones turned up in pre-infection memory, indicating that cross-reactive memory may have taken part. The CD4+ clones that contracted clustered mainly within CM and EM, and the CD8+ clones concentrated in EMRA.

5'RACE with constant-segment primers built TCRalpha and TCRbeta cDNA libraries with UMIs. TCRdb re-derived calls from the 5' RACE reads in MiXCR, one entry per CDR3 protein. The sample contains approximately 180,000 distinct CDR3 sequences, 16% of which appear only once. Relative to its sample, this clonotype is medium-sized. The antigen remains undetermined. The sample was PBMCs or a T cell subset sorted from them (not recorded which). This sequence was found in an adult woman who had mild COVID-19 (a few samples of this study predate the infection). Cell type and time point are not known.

The DNA for the CDR3 is TGTGCCAGCAGCCACGGACTGTTAAGCGGCTACACCTTC. It translates to CASSHGLLSGYTF. The rearrangement links TRBV12-3 or TRBV12-4 to TRBJ1-2, with D hard to call. V lost 6 bases, J lost 8 bases, and 16 bases lay in between. The CDR3 totals 13 residues.